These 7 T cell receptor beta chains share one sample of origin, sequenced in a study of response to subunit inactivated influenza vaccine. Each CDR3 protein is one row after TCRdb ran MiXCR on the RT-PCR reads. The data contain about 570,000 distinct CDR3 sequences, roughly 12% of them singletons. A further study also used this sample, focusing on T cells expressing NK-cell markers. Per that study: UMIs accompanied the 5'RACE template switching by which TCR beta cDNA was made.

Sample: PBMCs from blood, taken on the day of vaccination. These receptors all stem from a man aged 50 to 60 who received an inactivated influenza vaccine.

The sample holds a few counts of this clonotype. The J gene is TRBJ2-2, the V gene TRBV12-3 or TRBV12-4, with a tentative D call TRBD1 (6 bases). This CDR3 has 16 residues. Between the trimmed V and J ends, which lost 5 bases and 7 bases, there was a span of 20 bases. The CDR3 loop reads CASSPGHLTGNGELFF. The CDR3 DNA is TGTGCCAGCAGTCCGGGACACCTGACGGGTAACGGGGAGCTGTTTTTT.

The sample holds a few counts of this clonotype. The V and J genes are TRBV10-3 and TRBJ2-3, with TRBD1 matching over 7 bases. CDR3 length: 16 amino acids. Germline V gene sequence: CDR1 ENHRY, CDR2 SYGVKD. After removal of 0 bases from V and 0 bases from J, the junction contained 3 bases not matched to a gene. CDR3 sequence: CAISESATGSTDTQYF. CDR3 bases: TGTGCCATCAGTGAGTCGGCGACAGGGAGCACAGATACGCAGTATTTT.

CDR3 residues: CASSVEERPEKLFF. In nucleotides, the CDR3 is TGTGCCAGCAGCGTGGAGGAGAGACCTGAAAAACTGTTTTTT. This chain links TRBV9 with TRBJ1-4; D not certain. Germline V gene data show CDR1 as SGDLS and CDR2 as YYNGEE. Between the trimmed V and J ends, which lost 2 bases and 7 bases, there was a span of 12 bases. This CDR3 is built from 14 residues.

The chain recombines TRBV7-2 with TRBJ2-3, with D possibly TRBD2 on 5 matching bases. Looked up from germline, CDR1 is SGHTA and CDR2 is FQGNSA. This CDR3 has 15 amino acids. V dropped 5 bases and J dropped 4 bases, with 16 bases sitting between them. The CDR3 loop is CASSPTLQRADTQYF. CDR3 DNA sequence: TGTGCCAGCAGCCCGACTCTCCAGAGGGCAGATACGCAGTATTTT.

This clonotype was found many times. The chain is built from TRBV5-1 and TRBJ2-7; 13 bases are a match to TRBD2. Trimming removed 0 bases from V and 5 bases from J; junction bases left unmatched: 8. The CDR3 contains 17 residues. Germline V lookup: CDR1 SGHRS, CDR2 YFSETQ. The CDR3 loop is CASSLGPQGLAGNEQYF. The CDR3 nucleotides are TGCGCCAGCAGCTTGGGCCCCCAGGGACTAGCGGGAAACGAGCAGTACTTC.

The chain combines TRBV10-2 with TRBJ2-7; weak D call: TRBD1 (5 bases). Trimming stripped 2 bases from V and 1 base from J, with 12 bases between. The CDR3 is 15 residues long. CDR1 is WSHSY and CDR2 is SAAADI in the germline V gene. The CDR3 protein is CASSEAKGLSYEQYF. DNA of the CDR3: TGCGCCAGCAGTGAGGCCAAGGGGTTATCCTACGAGCAGTACTTC.

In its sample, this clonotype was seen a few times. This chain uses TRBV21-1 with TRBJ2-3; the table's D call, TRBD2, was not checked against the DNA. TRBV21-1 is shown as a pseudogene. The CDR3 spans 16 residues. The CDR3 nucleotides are TGTGCCAGCAGCAAAGGGCTAGCGGGAGTAATAGATACGCAGTATTTT. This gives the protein CASSKGLAGVIDTQYF.